The sequence of this T cell receptor beta chain was determined in a study of chemoradiotherapy in HPV16-positive cancers. Sequenced by immunoSEQ multiplex PCR; TCRdb stores in-frame clones only, minus some. This sample has fewer than 40,000 clones, with about four fifths found just once. This CDR3 spans 16 amino acids. Trimming left V 5 bases short and J 0 bases short, with 15 bases between. Germline V gives CDR1 SGDLS, CDR2 YYNGEE. The starting material was blood, obtained from a patient who underwent chemoradiotherapy. The chain couples TRBV9 to TRBJ2-1; TRBD1 might be the D (6 bases). This clonotype was sampled from a human donor with HPV-associated anogenital cancer. The CDR3 DNA follows: TGTGCCAGCAGTACCTACAGGGTTAACTCCTACAATGAGCAGTTCTTC. It encodes CASSTYRVNSYNEQFF.